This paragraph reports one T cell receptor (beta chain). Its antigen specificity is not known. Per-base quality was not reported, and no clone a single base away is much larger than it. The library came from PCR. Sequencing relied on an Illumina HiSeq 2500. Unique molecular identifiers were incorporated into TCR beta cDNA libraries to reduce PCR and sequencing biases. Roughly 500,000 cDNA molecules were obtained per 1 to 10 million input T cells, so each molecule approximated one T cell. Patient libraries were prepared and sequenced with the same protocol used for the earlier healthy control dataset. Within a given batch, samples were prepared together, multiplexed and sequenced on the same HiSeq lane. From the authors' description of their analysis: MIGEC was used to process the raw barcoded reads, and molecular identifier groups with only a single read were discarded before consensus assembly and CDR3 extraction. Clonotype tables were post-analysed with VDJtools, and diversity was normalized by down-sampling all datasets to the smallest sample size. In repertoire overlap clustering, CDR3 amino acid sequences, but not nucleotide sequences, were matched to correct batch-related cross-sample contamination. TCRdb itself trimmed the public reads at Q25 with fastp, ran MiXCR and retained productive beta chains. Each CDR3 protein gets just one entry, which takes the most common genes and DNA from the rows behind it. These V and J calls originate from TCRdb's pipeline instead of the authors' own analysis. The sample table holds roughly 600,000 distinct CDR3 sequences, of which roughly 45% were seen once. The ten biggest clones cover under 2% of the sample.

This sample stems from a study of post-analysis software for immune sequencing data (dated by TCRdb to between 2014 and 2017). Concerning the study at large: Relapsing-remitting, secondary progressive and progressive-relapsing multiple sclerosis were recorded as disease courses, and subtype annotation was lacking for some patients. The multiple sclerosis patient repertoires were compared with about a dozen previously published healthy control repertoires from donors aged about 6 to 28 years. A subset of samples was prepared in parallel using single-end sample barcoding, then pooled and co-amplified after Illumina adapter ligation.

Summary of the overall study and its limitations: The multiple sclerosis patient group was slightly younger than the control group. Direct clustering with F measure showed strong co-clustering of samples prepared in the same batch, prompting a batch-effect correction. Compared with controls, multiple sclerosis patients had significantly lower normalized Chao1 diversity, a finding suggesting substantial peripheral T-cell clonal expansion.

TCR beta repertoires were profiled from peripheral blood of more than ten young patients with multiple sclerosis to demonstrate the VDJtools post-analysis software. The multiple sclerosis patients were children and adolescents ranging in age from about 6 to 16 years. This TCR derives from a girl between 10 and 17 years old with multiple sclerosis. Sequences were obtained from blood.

At the DNA level, the sequence is TGTGCCAGCAGTTCCCGGGACAGGGACACAGATACGCAGTATTTT. Its coded protein is CASSSRDRDTDTQYF. Recombination linked TRBV12-3 or TRBV12-4 to TRBJ2-3, and TRBD1 matches 9 of the central bases. Including the terminal cysteine and phenylalanine, the CDR3 comprises 15 residues. CDR3 DNA only is kept here, 45 bases in frame from base 1. V loses 4 bases at its end and J loses 2 bases; junction bases beyond the gene matches: 4.